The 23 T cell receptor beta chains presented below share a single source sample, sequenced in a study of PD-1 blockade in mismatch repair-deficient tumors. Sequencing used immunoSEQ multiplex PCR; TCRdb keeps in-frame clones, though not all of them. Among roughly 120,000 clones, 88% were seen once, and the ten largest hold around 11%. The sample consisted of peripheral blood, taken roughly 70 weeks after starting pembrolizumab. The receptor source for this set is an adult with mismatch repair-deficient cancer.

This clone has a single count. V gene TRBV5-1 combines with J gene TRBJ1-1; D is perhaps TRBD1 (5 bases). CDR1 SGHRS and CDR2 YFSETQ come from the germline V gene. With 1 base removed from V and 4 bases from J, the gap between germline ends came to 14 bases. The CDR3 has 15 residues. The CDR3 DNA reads TGCGCCAGCAGCTTGTTAGGGGTCCAGGCCACTGAAGCTTTCTTT. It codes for CASSLLGVQATEAFF.

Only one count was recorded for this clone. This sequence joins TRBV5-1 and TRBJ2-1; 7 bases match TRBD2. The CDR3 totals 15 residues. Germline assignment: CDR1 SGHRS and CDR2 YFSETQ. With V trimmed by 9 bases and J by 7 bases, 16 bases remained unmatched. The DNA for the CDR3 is TGCGCCACGAGAGTATGGGGAGGGCTCGAGAATGAGCAGTTCTTC. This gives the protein CATRVWGGLENEQFF.

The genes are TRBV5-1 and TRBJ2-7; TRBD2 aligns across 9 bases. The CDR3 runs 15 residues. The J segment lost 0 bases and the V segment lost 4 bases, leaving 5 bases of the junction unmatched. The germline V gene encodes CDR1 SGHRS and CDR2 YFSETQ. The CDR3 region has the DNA TGCGCCAGCAGCATAACTAGCGGGTCCTCCTACGAGCAGTACTTC. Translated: CASSITSGSSYEQYF.

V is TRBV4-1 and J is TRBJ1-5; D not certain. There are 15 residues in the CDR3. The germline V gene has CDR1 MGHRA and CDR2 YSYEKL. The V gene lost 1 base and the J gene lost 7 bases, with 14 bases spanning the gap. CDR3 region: CASSQGLGQSQPQHF. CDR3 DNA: TGCGCCAGCAGCCAAGGTCTAGGGCAGTCCCAGCCCCAGCATTTT.

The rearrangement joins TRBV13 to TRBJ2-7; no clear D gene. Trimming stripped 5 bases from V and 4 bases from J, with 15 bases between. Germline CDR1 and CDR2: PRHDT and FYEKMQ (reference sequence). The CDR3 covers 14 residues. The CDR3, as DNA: TGTGCCAGCAGCCCGGCGCGGCAGACTTACGAGCAGTACTTC. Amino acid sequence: CASSPARQTYEQYF.

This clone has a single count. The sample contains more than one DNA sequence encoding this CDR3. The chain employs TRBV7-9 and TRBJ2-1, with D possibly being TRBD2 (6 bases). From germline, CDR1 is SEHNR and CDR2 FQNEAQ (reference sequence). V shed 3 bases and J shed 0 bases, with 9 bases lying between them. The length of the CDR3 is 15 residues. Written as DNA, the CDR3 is TGTGCCAGCAGCTTGGGGCGGGGCTCCTACAATGAGCAGTTCTTC. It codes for CASSLGRGSYNEQFF.

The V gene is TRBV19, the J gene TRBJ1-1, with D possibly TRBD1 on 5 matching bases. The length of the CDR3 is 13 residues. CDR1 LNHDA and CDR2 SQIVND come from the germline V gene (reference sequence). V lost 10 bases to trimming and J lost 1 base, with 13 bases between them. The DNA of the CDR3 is TGTGCCACCGCCCCAGACAGGAACACTGAAGCTTTCTTT. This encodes CATAPDRNTEAFF.

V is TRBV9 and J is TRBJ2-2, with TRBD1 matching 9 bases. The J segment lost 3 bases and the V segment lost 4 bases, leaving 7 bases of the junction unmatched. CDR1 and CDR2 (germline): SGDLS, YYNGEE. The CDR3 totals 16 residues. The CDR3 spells CASSSTTGGYTGELFF. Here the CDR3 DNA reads TGTGCCAGCAGCTCGACGACAGGGGGATACACCGGGGAGCTGTTTTTT.

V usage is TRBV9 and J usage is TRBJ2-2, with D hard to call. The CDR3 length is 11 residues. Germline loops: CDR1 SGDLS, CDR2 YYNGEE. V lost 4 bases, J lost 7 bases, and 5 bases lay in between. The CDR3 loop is CASSPHGELFF. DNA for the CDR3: TGTGCCAGCAGCCCCCACGGGGAGCTGTTTTTT.

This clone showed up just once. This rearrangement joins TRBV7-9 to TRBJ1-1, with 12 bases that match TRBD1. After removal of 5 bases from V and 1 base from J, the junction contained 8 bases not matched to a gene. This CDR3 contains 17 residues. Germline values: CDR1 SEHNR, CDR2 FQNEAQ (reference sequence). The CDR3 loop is CASSGRDRGHGNTEAFF. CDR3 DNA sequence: TGTGCCAGCAGCGGAAGGGACAGGGGGCATGGGAACACTGAAGCTTTCTTT.

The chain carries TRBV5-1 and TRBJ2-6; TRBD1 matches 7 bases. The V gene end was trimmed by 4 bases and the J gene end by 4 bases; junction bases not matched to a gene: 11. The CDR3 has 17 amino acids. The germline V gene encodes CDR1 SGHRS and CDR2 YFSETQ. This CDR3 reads CASSPQPTGYGANVLTF. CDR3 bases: TGCGCCAGCAGCCCACAACCGACAGGGTACGGGGCCAACGTCCTGACTTTC.

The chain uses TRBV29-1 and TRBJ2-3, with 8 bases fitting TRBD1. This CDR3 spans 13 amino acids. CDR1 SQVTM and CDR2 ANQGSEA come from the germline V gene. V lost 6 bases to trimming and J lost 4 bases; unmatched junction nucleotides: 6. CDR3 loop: CSVRTGSADTQYF. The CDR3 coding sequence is TGCAGCGTCCGGACAGGGTCGGCAGATACGCAGTATTTT.

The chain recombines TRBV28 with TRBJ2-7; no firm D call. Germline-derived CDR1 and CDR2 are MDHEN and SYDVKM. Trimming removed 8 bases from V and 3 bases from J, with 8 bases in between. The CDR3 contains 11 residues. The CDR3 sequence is CASRQDYEQYF. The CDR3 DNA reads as TGTGCCAGCCGACAAGACTACGAGCAGTACTTC.

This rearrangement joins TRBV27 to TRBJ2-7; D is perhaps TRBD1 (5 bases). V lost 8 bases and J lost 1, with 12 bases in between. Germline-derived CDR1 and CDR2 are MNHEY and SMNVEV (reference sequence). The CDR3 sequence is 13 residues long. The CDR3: CASGVDRSYEQYF. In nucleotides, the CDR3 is TGTGCCAGCGGCGTCGACAGATCCTACGAGCAGTACTTC.

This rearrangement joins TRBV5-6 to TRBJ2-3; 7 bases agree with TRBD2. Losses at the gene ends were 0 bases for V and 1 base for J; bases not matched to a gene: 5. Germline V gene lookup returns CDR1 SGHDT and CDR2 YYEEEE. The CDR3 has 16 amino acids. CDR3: CASSLGHAGGTDTQYF. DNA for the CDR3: TGTGCCAGCAGCTTGGGTCACGCGGGAGGCACAGATACGCAGTATTTT. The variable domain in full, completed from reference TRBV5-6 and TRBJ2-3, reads DAGVTQSPTHLIKTRGQQVTLRCSPKSGHDTVSWYQQALGQGPQFIFQYYEEEERQRGNFPDRFSGHQFPNYSSELNVNALLLGDSALYLCASSLGHAGGTDTQYFGPGTRLTVL.

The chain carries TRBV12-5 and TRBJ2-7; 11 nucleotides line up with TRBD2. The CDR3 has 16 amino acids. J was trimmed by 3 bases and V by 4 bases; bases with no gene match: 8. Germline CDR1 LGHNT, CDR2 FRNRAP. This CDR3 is CASGWAIGTSGYEQYF. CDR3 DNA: TGTGCTAGTGGTTGGGCGATAGGGACTAGCGGCTACGAGCAGTACTTC.

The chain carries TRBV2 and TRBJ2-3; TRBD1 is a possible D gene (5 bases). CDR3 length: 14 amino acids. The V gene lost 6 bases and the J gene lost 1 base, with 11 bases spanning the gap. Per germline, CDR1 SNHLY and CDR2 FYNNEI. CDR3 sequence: CASRRRQRTDTQYF. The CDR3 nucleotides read TGTGCCAGCAGACGGAGACAGCGCACAGATACGCAGTATTTT.

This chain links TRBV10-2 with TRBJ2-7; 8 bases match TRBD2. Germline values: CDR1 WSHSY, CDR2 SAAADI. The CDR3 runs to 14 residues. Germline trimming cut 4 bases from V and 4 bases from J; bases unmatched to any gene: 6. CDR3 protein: CASSVAGWGYEQYF. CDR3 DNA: TGCGCCAGCAGTGTAGCGGGGTGGGGTTACGAGCAGTACTTC.

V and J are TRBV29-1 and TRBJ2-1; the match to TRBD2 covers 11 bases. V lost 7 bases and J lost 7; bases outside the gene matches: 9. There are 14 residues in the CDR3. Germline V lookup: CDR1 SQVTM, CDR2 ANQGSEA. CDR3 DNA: TGCAGCGCCGGGAGGGCTAGCGGGGGGAATGAGCAGTTCTTC. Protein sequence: CSAGRASGGNEQFF.

CDR3 sequence reads: CASSQVADRAAYNEQFF. As DNA, the CDR3 is TGCGCCAGCAGCCAAGTAGCCGACAGGGCGGCCTACAATGAGCAGTTCTTC. V is TRBV4-3 and J is TRBJ2-1; 7 nucleotides line up with TRBD1. Germline V gene data show CDR1 as LGHNA and CDR2 as YSLEER. CDR3 length: 17 amino acids. With V trimmed by 1 base and J by 2 bases, 8 bases remained unmatched.

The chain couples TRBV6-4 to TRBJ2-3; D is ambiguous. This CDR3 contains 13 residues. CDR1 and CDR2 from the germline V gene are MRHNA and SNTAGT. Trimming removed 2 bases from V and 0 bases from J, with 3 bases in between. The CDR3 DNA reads TGTGCCAGCAGTGACGGGAGCACAGATACGCAGTATTTT. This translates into CASSDGSTDTQYF.

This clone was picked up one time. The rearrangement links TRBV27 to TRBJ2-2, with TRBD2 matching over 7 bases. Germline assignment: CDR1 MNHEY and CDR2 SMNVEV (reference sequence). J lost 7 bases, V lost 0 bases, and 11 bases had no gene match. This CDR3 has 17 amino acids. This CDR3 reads CASSLSGTSVFGGELFF. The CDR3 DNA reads TGTGCCAGCAGTTTATCAGGAACTAGCGTGTTTGGCGGGGAGCTGTTTTTT.

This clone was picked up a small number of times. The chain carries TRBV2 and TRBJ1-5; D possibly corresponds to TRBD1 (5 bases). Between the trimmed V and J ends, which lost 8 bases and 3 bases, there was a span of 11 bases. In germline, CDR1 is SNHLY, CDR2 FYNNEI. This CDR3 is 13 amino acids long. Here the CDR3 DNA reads TGTGCCAGCCGGGACGGAAACAATCAGCCCCAGCATTTT. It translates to CASRDGNNQPQHF.